The 26 T cell receptor beta chains below all came from one sample that was sequenced in a study of blood T cell repertoires in COVID-19. The method was immunoSEQ multiplex PCR; TCRdb's version includes in-frame clones alone and lacks a portion of them. Of some 220,000 clones listed, 80% to 90% are singletons. Source material: peripheral blood. All receptors come from a man aged 45-65 years with active or convalescent COVID-19.

This rearrangement joins TRBV5-1 to TRBJ1-5; D is ambiguous. Germline assignment: CDR1 SGHRS and CDR2 YFSETQ. V was pared by 1 base and J by 0 bases, with 8 bases between. The CDR3 length is 15 residues. The CDR3 DNA reads as TGCGCCAGCAGCTTGTTGGGCAATAGCAATCAGCCCCAGCATTTT. It translates to CASSLLGNSNQPQHF. Full variable domain (missing parts from reference TRBV5-1 and TRBJ1-5): KAGVTQTPRYLIKTRGQQVTLSCSPISGHRSVSWYQQTPGQGLQFLFEYFSETQRNKGNFPGRFSGRQFSNSRSEMNVSTLELGDSALYLCASSLLGNSNQPQHFGDGTRLSIL.

The chain uses TRBV6-6 and TRBJ1-2, with D possibly TRBD1 on 5 matching bases. Germline CDR1 reads MNHNY; CDR2 reads SVGAGI (reference sequence). There are 13 residues in the CDR3. Deletions cut 6 bases from V and 6 bases from J, with 14 bases between. CDR3 loop: CASRPPDSDGYTF. CDR3 coding DNA: TGTGCCAGCAGACCACCCGACAGCGATGGCTACACCTTC.

V gene TRBV5-1 combines with J gene TRBJ2-2, with 7 positions matching TRBD1. V shed 4 bases, J shed 5 bases, and the junction held 5 bases outside the gene matches. CDR3 length equals 14 residues. Germline-derived CDR1 and CDR2 are SGHRS and YFSETQ. CDR3 coding DNA: TGCGCCAGCAGCCCAGGGACAGAAACCGGGGAGCTGTTTTTT. Translated: CASSPGTETGELFF.

The genes are TRBV14 and TRBJ2-1; 10 nucleotides agree with TRBD1. Germline V lookup: CDR1 SGHDN, CDR2 FVKESK. J gave up 10 bases and V 2 bases, and 5 bases lay outside the gene matches. The CDR3 spans 14 residues. The CDR3 sequence: CASSQRTGGREQFF. CDR3 sequence (DNA): TGTGCCAGCAGCCAACGGACAGGGGGGAGAGAGCAGTTCTTC.

V gene TRBV7-2 combines with J gene TRBJ1-1; D is ambiguous. The CDR3 covers 15 residues. Trimming took 3 bases from V and 3 from J, leaving 14 bases between them. CDR1 and CDR2 (germline): SGHTA, FQGNSA. The CDR3 protein is CASSFIIPEDTEAFF. The CDR3 nucleotides are TGTGCCAGCAGCTTTATAATCCCGGAGGACACTGAAGCTTTCTTT.

This chain uses TRBV2 with TRBJ1-1, with D possibly matching TRBD1 (6 bases). CDR1 SNHLY and CDR2 FYNNEI come from the germline V gene. The CDR3 sequence is 12 residues long. V gave up 5 bases and J gave up 9 bases, with 13 bases separating them. The CDR3 nucleotides read TGTGCCAGCAGTTACGGACAGCCTAAAGCTTTCTTT. It codes for CASSYGQPKAFF.

The chain combines TRBV28 with TRBJ2-6, with D possibly being TRBD2 (5 bases). Trimming took off 5 bases at V and 0 bases at J, with 8 bases between the two ends. This CDR3 is 15 amino acids long. Germline V CDR1 and CDR2: MDHEN, SYDVKM. CDR3 amino acids: CASSVEGSGANVLTF. The DNA for the CDR3 is TGTGCCAGCAGTGTAGAGGGCTCTGGGGCCAACGTCCTGACTTTC. Filled out from reference TRBV28 and TRBJ2-6, the complete variable domain reads DVKVTQSSRYLVKRTGEKVFLECVQDMDHENMFWYRQDPGLGLRLIYFSYDVKMKEKGDIPEGYSVSREKKERFSLILESASTNQTSMYLCASSVEGSGANVLTFGAGSRLTVL.

V and J are TRBV7-9 and TRBJ1-5; 8 bases align to TRBD1. V lost 5 bases and J lost 7; bases outside the gene matches: 4. Germline CDR1 is SEHNR and CDR2 is FQNEAQ (reference sequence). CDR3 length: 13 amino acids. Here the CDR3 reads CASSVQGGQPQHF. CDR3 nucleotide sequence: TGTGCCAGCAGCGTACAGGGGGGACAGCCCCAGCATTTT.

The chain employs TRBV6-1 and TRBJ1-5; TRBD1 might be the D (6 bases). The CDR3 has 15 amino acids. Germline-derived CDR1 and CDR2 are MNHNS and SASEGT. Trimming pared 1 base from V and 3 bases from J, leaving 10 bases between. CDR3 bases: TGTGCCAGCAGTGAAGAAACAGGGTACAATCAGCCCCAGCATTTT. As protein: CASSEETGYNQPQHF.

The chain is built from TRBV7-2 and TRBJ2-5; TRBD2 aligns across 8 bases. The V gene end was trimmed by 1 base and the J gene end by 1 base; junction bases not matched to a gene: 8. Germline V gene lookup returns CDR1 SGHTA and CDR2 FQGNSA. The CDR3 totals 17 residues. The CDR3 loop reads CASSLGTSSNRQETQYF. CDR3 bases: TGTGCCAGCAGCTTAGGGACTAGCTCCAACCGCCAAGAGACCCAGTACTTC.

This chain joins TRBV7-3 and TRBJ2-5; D call uncertain. V was trimmed by 3 bases and J by 1 base, leaving 18 bases between them. The CDR3 covers 17 residues. CDR1 is SGHTA, CDR2 FQGTGA, per germline. CDR3 bases: TGTGCCAGCAGCTTGGGCTTTGCCGCTTCTTCCCAAGAGACCCAGTACTTC. Amino acids: CASSLGFAASSQETQYF.

The sample holds one count of this clone. The gene calls are TRBV24-1 and TRBJ1-2, with 11 bases identical to TRBD1. This CDR3 has 19 amino acids. V lost 6 bases and J lost 5; bases outside the gene matches: 19. Germline V gives CDR1 KGHDR, CDR2 SFDVKD. The CDR3 here is CATSLNSGDRGFFPYGYTF. DNA of the CDR3: TGTGCCACCAGTCTTAATTCAGGGGACAGGGGGTTTTTTCCGTATGGCTACACCTTC.

The chain employs TRBV27 and TRBJ2-5; 8 nucleotides align to TRBD2. The J segment lost 5 bases and the V segment lost 2 bases, leaving 4 bases of the junction unmatched. The germline V gene encodes CDR1 MNHEY and CDR2 SMNVEV (reference sequence). This CDR3 has 14 amino acids. The CDR3 bases are TGTGCCAGCAGTTTACTCCGGGAGGGGGAGACCCAGTACTTC. Translation gives CASSLLREGETQYF.

The chain couples TRBV12-3 or TRBV12-4 to TRBJ2-3, with a tentative D call TRBD2 (6 bases). The CDR3 is made up of 13 amino acids. V gave up 7 bases and J gave up 6 bases, with 14 bases separating them. The CDR3 sequence: CASKAGGSDTQYF. CDR3 in DNA: TGTGCCAGCAAGGCCGGAGGGAGCGATACGCAGTATTTT.

The V and J genes are TRBV5-1 and TRBJ2-7; maybe TRBD2 (7 bases). Trimming cost V 0 bases and J 4 bases, with 11 bases left between them. The germline V gene encodes CDR1 SGHRS and CDR2 YFSETQ. CDR3 size: 14 residues. The CDR3 sequence is CASSLAGGGYEQYV. Written as DNA, the CDR3 is TGCGCCAGCAGCTTGGCGGGGGGCGGGTACGAGCAGTACGTC.

The chain couples TRBV7-2 to TRBJ2-7; TRBD2 matches 9 bases. The CDR3 extends over 14 amino acids. V gave up 5 bases and J gave up 3 bases; unmatched junction bases: 5. Germline V gene lookup returns CDR1 SGHTA and CDR2 FQGNSA. The CDR3 coding sequence is TGTGCCAGCAGCCTGGGACTAGCAGGCTACGAGCAGTACTTC. It translates to CASSLGLAGYEQYF.

This clone was seen a handful of times. V and J are TRBV6-5 and TRBJ1-5; D gene uncertain. This CDR3 spans 16 amino acids. Germline V CDR1 and CDR2: MNHEY, SVGAGI. Deletions cut 2 bases from V and 2 bases from J, with 13 bases between. The CDR3 DNA reads as TGTGCCAGCAGTTACACGTTCGACATAGGCAATCAGCCCCAGCATTTT. This encodes CASSYTFDIGNQPQHF.

The chain couples TRBV7-9 to TRBJ1-3; TRBD1 aligns across 9 bases. Germline V gene lookup returns CDR1 SEHNR and CDR2 FQNEAQ (reference sequence). V was pared by 5 bases and J by 4 bases, with 6 bases of the junction left unmatched. This CDR3 region has 15 residues. The CDR3 region is CASSDSGTGGNTIYF. CDR3 in DNA: TGTGCCAGCAGCGACTCCGGGACAGGGGGAAACACCATATATTTT.

The chain combines TRBV13 with TRBJ2-1, with TRBD2 matching over 13 bases. CDR1 and CDR2 (germline): PRHDT, FYEKMQ (reference sequence). V lost 4 bases, J lost 7 bases, and 4 bases stayed unmatched. The CDR3 is made up of 15 amino acids. CDR3 protein: CASSSPTSGRNEQFF. Written as DNA, the CDR3 is TGTGCCAGCAGCTCCCCGACTAGCGGGAGGAATGAGCAGTTCTTC.

This clone was detected a few times. The chain recombines TRBV2 with TRBJ1-2; the match to TRBD1 covers 7 bases. J lost 2 bases, V lost 4 bases, and 4 bases had no gene match. Germline loops: CDR1 SNHLY, CDR2 FYNNEI. This CDR3 is built from 14 residues. The DNA of the CDR3 is TGTGCCAGCAGTGGACAGGGCGGGAACTATGGCTACACCTTC. It is translated as CASSGQGGNYGYTF.

The V call is TRBV19, the J call TRBJ2-5; D ambiguous. Trimming cost V 3 bases and J 4 bases, with 3 bases left between them. CDR1 and CDR2 (germline): LNHDA, SQIVND (reference sequence). The CDR3 loop spans 11 amino acids. The CDR3 region is CASSIRETQYF. CDR3 DNA sequence: TGTGCCAGTAGTATTAGAGAGACCCAGTACTTC.

The chain employs TRBV28 and TRBJ2-5, with a possible D match to TRBD1 (6 bases). Germline V gene lookup returns CDR1 MDHEN and CDR2 SYDVKM. Deletions cut 6 bases from V and 5 bases from J, with 13 bases between. The CDR3 has 13 amino acids. The CDR3 nucleotides are TGTGCCAGCAGCCAGGGGTTCGGGGAGACCCAGTACTTC. Translated, it gives CASSQGFGETQYF.

The chain has TRBV18 and TRBJ1-2; perhaps TRBD1 as D (6 bases). The length of the CDR3 is 16 residues. Looked up from germline, CDR1 is KGHSH and CDR2 is LQKENI. Trimming stripped 2 bases from V and 3 bases from J, with 16 bases between. This chain's CDR3 is CASSPGLGAWDYGYTF. CDR3 sequence (DNA): TGTGCCAGCTCACCAGGGTTGGGGGCCTGGGACTATGGCTACACCTTC.

The V and J genes are TRBV18 and TRBJ1-4; 7 nucleotides line up with TRBD1. Looked up from germline, CDR1 is KGHSH and CDR2 is LQKENI. CDR3 size: 13 residues. Trimming took 3 bases from V and 7 from J; bases not matched to a gene: 2. Here the CDR3 DNA reads TGTGCCAGCTCACCTGACAGGGTTGAAAAACTGTTTTTT. It yields the protein CASSPDRVEKLFF. The full variable domain, completed using reference TRBV18 and TRBJ1-4, is NAGVMQNPRHLVRRRGQEARLRCSPMKGHSHVYWYRQLPEEGLKFMVYLQKENIIDESGMPKERFSAEFPKEGPSILRIQQVVRGDSAAYFCASSPDRVEKLFFGSGTQLSVL.

This clone was found a few times. V usage is TRBV27 and J usage is TRBJ1-2; D gene ambiguous. V was pared by 0 bases and J by 5 bases, with 7 bases between. CDR1 and CDR2 from the germline V gene are MNHEY and SMNVEV (reference sequence). The CDR3 consists of 13 residues. The CDR3 sequence: CASSLSGFYGYTF. In DNA form, the CDR3 reads TGTGCCAGCAGTTTATCCGGGTTTTATGGCTACACCTTC.

The chain carries TRBV3-1 (or the pseudogene TRBV3-2) and TRBJ1-1; no clear D gene. CDR1 LGHDT and CDR2 YNNKEL come from the germline V gene (reference sequence). The CDR3 is 13 residues long. V dropped 0 bases and J dropped 11 bases, with 13 bases sitting between them. The CDR3 loop reads CASSQEGGDRAFF. CDR3 in DNA: TGTGCCAGCAGCCAAGAGGGTGGAGACCGGGCTTTCTTT.